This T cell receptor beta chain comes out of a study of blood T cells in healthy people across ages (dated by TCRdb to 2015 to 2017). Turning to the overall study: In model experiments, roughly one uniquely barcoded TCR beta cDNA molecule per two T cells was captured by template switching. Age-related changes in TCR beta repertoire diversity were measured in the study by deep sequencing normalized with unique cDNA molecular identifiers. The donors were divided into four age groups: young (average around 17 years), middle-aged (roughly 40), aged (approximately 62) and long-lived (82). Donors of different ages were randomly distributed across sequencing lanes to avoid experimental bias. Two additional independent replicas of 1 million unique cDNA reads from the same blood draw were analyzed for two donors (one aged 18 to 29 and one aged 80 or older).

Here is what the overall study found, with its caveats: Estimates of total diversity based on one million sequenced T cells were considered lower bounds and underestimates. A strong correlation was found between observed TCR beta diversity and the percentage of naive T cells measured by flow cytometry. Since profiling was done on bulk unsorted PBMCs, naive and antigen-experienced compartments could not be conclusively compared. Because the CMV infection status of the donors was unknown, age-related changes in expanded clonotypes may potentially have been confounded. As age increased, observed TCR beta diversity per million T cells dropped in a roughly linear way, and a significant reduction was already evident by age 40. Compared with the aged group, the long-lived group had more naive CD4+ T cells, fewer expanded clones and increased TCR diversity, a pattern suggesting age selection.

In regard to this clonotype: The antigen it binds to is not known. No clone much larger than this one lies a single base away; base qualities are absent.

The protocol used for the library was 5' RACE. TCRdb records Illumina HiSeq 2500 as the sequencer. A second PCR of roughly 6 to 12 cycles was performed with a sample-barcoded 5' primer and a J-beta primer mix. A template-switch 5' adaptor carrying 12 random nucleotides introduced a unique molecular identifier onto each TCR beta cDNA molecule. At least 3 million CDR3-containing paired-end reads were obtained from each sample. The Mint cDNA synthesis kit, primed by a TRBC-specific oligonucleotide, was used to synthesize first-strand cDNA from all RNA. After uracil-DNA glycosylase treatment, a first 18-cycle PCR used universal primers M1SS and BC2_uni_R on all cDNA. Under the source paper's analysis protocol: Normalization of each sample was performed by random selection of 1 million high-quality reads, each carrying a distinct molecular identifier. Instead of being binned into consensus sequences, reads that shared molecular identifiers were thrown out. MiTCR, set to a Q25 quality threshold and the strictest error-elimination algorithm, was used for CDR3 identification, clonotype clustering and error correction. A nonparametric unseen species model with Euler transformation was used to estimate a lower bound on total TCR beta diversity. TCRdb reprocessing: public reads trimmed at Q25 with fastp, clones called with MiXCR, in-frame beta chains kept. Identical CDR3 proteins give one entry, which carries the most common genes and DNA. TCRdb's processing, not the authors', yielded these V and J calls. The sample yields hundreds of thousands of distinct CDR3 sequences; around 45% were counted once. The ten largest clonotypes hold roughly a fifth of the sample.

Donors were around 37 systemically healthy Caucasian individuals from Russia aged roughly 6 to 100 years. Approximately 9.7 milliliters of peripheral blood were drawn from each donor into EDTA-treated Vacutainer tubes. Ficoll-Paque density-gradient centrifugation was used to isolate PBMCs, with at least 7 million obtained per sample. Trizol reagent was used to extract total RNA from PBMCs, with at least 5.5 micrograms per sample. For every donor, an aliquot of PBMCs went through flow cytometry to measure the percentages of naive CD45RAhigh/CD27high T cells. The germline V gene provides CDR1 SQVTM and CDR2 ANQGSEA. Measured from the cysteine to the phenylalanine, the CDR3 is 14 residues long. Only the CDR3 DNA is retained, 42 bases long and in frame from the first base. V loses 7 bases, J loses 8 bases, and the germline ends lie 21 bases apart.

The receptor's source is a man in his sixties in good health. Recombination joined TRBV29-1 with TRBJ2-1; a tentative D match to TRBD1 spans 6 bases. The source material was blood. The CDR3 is CSATTGGPRDEQFF. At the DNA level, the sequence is TGCAGCGCCACGACAGGAGGTCCGAGGGATGAGCAGTTCTTC.